This is a list of T cell receptor beta chains from one sample in a study of blood T cell repertoires in COVID-19. Assay: immunoSEQ multiplex PCR; the TCRdb copy retains only in-frame clones and omits some. The sample consists of under 130,000 clones, about 90% of them appearing once. The sample consisted of peripheral blood. The receptors derive from a woman aged 55 to 70 with acute or convalescent COVID-19. Both conserved end residues are part of each CDR3. The D gene is left open where the match is weak. Only part of the rows carry a size: once, few, many, or a class if the clone is expanded.

d_call clone_size j_call v_call cdr3_aa cdr3_nt
TRBD1 . TRBJ2-1 TRBV9 CASSVGAGGSGTDEQFF TGTGCCAGCAGCGTAGGTGCAGGGGGCAGCGGAACGGATGAGCAGTTCTTC
TRBD2 few TRBJ2-5 TRBV20-1 CSASLTSGTVETQYF TGCAGTGCTAGTCTGACTAGCGGGACGGTGGAGACCCAGTACTTC
. . TRBJ1-2 TRBV7-8 CASSPSEVGYTF TGTGCCAGCAGCCCTTCTGAGGTTGGCTACACCTTC
. . TRBJ1-1 TRBV5-1 CASSLGAGANTEAFF TGCGCCAGCAGCTTGGGGGCAGGGGCTAACACTGAAGCTTTCTTT
. . TRBJ1-1 TRBV5-1 CASSSSYGITEAFF TGCGCCAGCAGCTCGTCCTACGGGATCACTGAAGCTTTCTTT
TRBD1 . TRBJ1-6 TRBV28 CASSRVAGTGLNSPLHF TGTGCCAGCAGCAGAGTCGCCGGGACAGGGTTAAATTCACCCCTCCACTTT
TRBD2 . TRBJ2-3 TRBV28 CASSSMREGIDTQYF TGTGCCAGCAGTTCAATGCGGGAGGGGATAGATACGCAGTATTTT
. . TRBJ1-2 TRBV5-5 CASSLDTGYYGYTF TGTGCCAGCAGCTTGGATACGGGGTACTATGGCTACACCTTC
. . TRBJ2-4 TRBV28 CASSLIQGMGKNIQYF TGTGCCAGCAGTTTGATTCAGGGCATGGGCAAAAACATTCAGTACTTC
. . TRBJ2-7 TRBV6-1 CATLPSANSYEQYF TGTGCCACACTCCCTAGCGCGAACTCCTACGAGCAGTACTTC
TRBD2 . TRBJ2-2 TRBV27 CASSYLGLAEGELFF TGTGCCAGCAGTTACCTTGGACTAGCGGAGGGGGAGCTGTTTTTT
TRBD1 . TRBJ1-5 TRBV5-5 CASSLGDSPNQPQHF TGTGCCAGCAGCTTGGGGGACAGTCCTAATCAGCCCCAGCATTTT